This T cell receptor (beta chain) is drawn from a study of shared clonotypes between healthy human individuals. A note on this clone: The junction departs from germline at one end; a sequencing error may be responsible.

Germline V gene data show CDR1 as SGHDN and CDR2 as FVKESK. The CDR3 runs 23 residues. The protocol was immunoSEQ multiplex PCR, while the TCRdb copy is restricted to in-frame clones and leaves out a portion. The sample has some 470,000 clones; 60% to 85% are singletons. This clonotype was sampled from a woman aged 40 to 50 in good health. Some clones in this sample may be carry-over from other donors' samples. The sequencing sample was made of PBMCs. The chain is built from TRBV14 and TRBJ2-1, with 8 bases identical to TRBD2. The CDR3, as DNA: TGTGCCAGCAGCCGCGGCAGAGCTTCTTTTTCGGGAGGGGTATACCTCTCCTGCAATGAGCAGTTCTTC. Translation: CASSRGRASFSGGVYLSCNEQFF.